Below, 19 T cell receptor beta chains from the same sample are listed, as sequenced in a study of T cells in Graves' hyperthyroidism and ophthalmopathy. TCR beta CDR3 regions were amplified from RNA transcripts. The primer set for the first-round RT-PCR of the TCR CDR3 was HTBI. TCRdb recomputed calls from the multiplex PCR reads with MiXCR, one row per CDR3 protein. Of a few hundred thousand distinct CDR3 sequences in the sample, around 13% were seen once. Sequencing input: blood. The receptors stem from a woman aged 30 to 39 with Graves' ophthalmopathy.

This clonotype was seen repeatedly, ten times or more. The V call is TRBV15, the J call TRBJ2-1; 10 nucleotides agree with TRBD2. This CDR3 is built from 15 residues. V dropped 7 bases and J dropped 8; count of bases not matched to a gene: 11. Germline CDR1 is LNHNV and CDR2 is YYDKDF (reference sequence). DNA for the CDR3: TGTGCCACCACCCTAGCTAGCGGGGGTCCTGATGAGCAGTTCTTC. It translates to CATTLASGGPDEQFF. Supplemented by reference TRBV15 and TRBJ2-1, the full variable domain reads DAMVIQNPRYQVTQFGKPVTLSCSQTLNHNVMYWYQQKSSQAPKLLFHYYDKDFNNEADTPDNFQSRRPNTSFCFLDIRSPGLGDTAMYLCATTLASGGPDEQFFGPGTRLTVL.

This clonotype was recorded many times. The chain uses TRBV6-1 and TRBJ1-1; D may be TRBD1 (5 bases). Trimming removed 2 bases from V and 6 bases from J, with 16 bases in between. The CDR3 is 15 amino acids. CDR1 is MNHNS and CDR2 is SASEGT in the germline V gene. Here the CDR3 DNA reads TGTGCCAGCAGTGAATGGGGACGCCTGAAGGCTGAAGCTTTCTTT. This gives the protein CASSEWGRLKAEAFF.

On this clonotype: The conserved phenylalanine or tryptophan normally closing the CDR3 is absent here, so this likely arose from a read error. This rearrangement joins TRBV13 to TRBJ2-5, with 7 bases identical to TRBD1. CDR1 is PRHDT, CDR2 FYEKMQ, per germline (reference sequence). This CDR3 region has 12 residues. Germline trimming cut 5 bases from V and 5 bases from J; bases unmatched to any gene: 2. CDR3 region: CASSRQGETQYL. In DNA form, the CDR3 reads TGTGCCAGCAGCCGACAGGGTGAGACCCAGTACCTC.

This clonotype was observed a handful of times. This chain joins TRBV28 and TRBJ2-7; D unresolved. This CDR3 region has 13 residues. Trimming left V 3 bases short and J 0 bases short, with 6 bases between. Looked up from germline, CDR1 is MDHEN and CDR2 is SYDVKM. In nucleotides, the CDR3 is TGTGCCAGCAGTTTTTTGAGCTCCTACGAGCAGTACTTC. It translates to CASSFLSSYEQYF.

This clonotype was observed many times. The chain links TRBV18 to TRBJ1-1; D unresolved. The CDR3 is 13 amino acids. Germline lookup yields CDR1 KGHSH and CDR2 LQKENI. Trimming pared 5 bases from V and 4 bases from J, leaving 11 bases between. CDR3 amino acids: CASSSDLSTEAFF. The CDR3 bases are TGTGCCAGCTCATCGGACCTTAGCACTGAAGCTTTCTTT.

This clonotype has a count of ten or more. J is TRBJ2-7 and V is TRBV10-3, with unresolved D. This CDR3 spans 11 amino acids. The germline V and J ends were trimmed by 10 bases and 3 bases, with 10 bases remaining between them. Per germline, CDR1 ENHRY and CDR2 SYGVKD. CDR3 sequence: CATPAYYEQYF. The CDR3 nucleotides read TGTGCCACCCCCGCGTACTACGAGCAGTACTTC.

Of note for this clonotype: A read error may be the cause here, since a much bigger clone is one base away. This chain uses TRBV6-2 or TRBV6-3 with TRBJ2-1; D is perhaps TRBD1 (6 bases). Germline CDR1 reads MNHEY; CDR2 reads SVGEGT. The CDR3 is made up of 17 amino acids. V shed 8 bases and J shed 1 base, with 21 bases lying between them. The CDR3 DNA follows: TGTGCCAGCCAACCCGGAGACAGGCGTAGATCCTACAATGAGCAGTTCTTC. Translation: CASQPGDRRRSYNEQFF.

This clonotype was detected ten times or more. The chain is built from TRBV6-1 and TRBJ2-7; D not certain. The CDR3 covers 13 residues. V gave up 3 bases and J gave up 3 bases, with 9 bases separating them. Germline V gene lookup returns CDR1 MNHNS and CDR2 SASEGT. CDR3: CASSEWQFYEQYF. The CDR3 DNA reads TGTGCCAGCAGTGAGTGGCAATTCTACGAGCAGTACTTC.

The sample holds many counts of this clonotype. V and J are TRBV6-1 and TRBJ2-3; 8 positions agree with TRBD1. V was clipped by 5 bases and J by 3 bases; unmatched bases: 7. Germline lookup yields CDR1 MNHNS and CDR2 SASEGT. The length of the CDR3 is 15 residues. CDR3 sequence (DNA): TGTGCCAGCAGTCCCGGGACAGGAACGACAGATACGCAGTATTTT. Translated, it gives CASSPGTGTTDTQYF.

This clonotype was found many times. The rearrangement joins TRBV6-1 to TRBJ1-1; 9 bases match TRBD1. CDR1 and CDR2 (germline): MNHNS, SASEGT. The CDR3 is 16 residues long. The ends lost 9 bases at V and 3 bases at J; junction bases unmatched: 14. The CDR3, as DNA: TGTGCCAGTCATCGGGACAGGGTGACCCGGGACACTGAAGCTTTCTTT. Translated: CASHRDRVTRDTEAFF.

Only a few counts were recorded for this clonotype. The chain carries TRBV15 and TRBJ2-3; D uncertain. Between the trimmed V and J ends, which lost 1 base and 8 bases, there was a span of 7 bases. Looked up from germline, CDR1 is LNHNV and CDR2 is YYDKDF (reference sequence). CDR3 length equals 12 residues. The CDR3 protein is CATSRVAPTQYF. CDR3 nucleotide sequence: TGTGCCACCAGCAGAGTTGCCCCTACGCAGTATTTT.

This clonotype showed up just a few times. The genes are TRBV29-1 and TRBJ1-1; D is unclear. This CDR3 spans 10 amino acids. Trimming stripped 4 bases from V and 6 bases from J, with 6 bases between. CDR1 SQVTM and CDR2 ANQGSEA come from the germline V gene. CDR3: CSVGVSEAFF. The CDR3 nucleotides are TGCAGCGTTGGTGTTTCTGAAGCTTTCTTT.

The table lists this clonotype with many counts. The V call is TRBV3-1, the J call TRBJ2-7; unclear D gene. The germline V gene encodes CDR1 LGHDT and CDR2 YNNKEL (reference sequence). V lost 1 base and J lost 0, with 4 bases in between. CDR3 size: 13 residues. DNA of the CDR3: TGTGCCAGCAGCCAAGGGAACTCCTACGAGCAGTACTTC. As protein: CASSQGNSYEQYF.

This clonotype has just a few counts. The chain has TRBV4-1 and TRBJ2-2, with a possible D match to TRBD1 (7 bases). V lost 4 bases, J lost 4 bases, and 16 bases lay in between. The CDR3 contains 16 residues. The germline gives CDR1 MGHRA, CDR2 YSYEKL. Here the CDR3 DNA reads TGCGCCAGCAGCCCAGGGGGGCTCGCCGGCACCGGGGAGCTGTTTTTT. It codes for CASSPGGLAGTGELFF.

This clonotype was picked up many times. The rearrangement joins TRBV6-1 to TRBJ2-2, with a tentative D call TRBD1 (5 bases). Between the trimmed V and J ends, which lost 11 bases and 8 bases, there was a span of 15 bases. This CDR3 has 12 residues. Germline assignment: CDR1 MNHNS and CDR2 SASEGT. Written as DNA, the CDR3 is TGTGCCTCCCGACAGAAACCAGGGGAGCTGTTTTTT. Its translation is CASRQKPGELFF.

This clonotype was picked up many times. This rearrangement joins TRBV7-9 to TRBJ2-3; D gene uncertain. Germline-derived CDR1 and CDR2 are SEHNR and FQNEAQ (reference sequence). V dropped 3 bases and J dropped 3 bases, with 4 bases sitting between them. The CDR3 extends over 12 amino acids. CDR3 loop: CASSFFTDTQYF. CDR3 in DNA: TGTGCCAGCAGCTTCTTTACAGATACGCAGTATTTT.

The sample holds a few counts of this clonotype. The chain combines TRBV20-1 with TRBJ1-2; no clear D gene. The germline V gene encodes CDR1 DFQATT and CDR2 SNEGSKA (reference sequence). The CDR3 contains 17 residues. V shed 1 base and J shed 3 bases, with 21 bases lying between them. The CDR3: CSARVPPSSSSDYGYTF. Written as DNA, the CDR3 is TGCAGTGCTAGAGTCCCCCCGTCTTCTTCTTCGGACTATGGCTACACCTTC.

This clonotype was seen a handful of times. The chain couples TRBV20-1 to TRBJ2-7; no firm D call. Trimming took 1 base from V and 0 from J, leaving 10 bases between them. The CDR3 has 14 amino acids. Germline assignment: CDR1 DFQATT and CDR2 SNEGSKA (reference sequence). As DNA, the CDR3 is TGCAGTGCTAGAGGACTTATGAGCTCCTACGAGCAGTACTTC. It yields the protein CSARGLMSSYEQYF.

In this sample, this clonotype turned up many times. The V gene is TRBV19, the J gene TRBJ2-3; TRBD1 agrees at 8 bases. CDR1 and CDR2 (germline): LNHDA, SQIVND (reference sequence). CDR3 size: 15 residues. The J segment lost 4 bases and the V segment lost 6 bases, leaving 9 bases of the junction unmatched. The CDR3 DNA is TGTGCCAGTAGCGATCGGTCCAGGGGGCCAGATACGCAGTATTTT. Translation: CASSDRSRGPDTQYF.